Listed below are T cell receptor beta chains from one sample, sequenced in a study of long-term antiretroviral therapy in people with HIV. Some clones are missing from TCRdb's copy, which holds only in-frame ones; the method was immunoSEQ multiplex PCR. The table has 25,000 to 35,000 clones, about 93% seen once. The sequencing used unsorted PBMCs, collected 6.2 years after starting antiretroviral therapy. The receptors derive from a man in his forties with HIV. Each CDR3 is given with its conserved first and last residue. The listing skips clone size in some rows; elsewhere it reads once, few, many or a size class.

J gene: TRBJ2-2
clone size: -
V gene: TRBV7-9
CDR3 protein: CASRLEDRDPTGELFF

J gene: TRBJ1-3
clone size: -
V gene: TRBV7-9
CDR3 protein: CASSLRTQGNTIYF

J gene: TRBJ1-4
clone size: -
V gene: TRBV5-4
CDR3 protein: CASSPASGATNEKLFF

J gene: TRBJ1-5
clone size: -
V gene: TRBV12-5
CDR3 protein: CASGLRDRSNQPQHF

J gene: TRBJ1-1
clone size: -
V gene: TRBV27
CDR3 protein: CASSWGRDSEAFF

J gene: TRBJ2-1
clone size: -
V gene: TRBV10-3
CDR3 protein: CASGTGVDNEQFF

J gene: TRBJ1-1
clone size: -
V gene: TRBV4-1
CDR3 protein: CASRGEGTAEAFF

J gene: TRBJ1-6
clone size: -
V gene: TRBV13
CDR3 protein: CASSLASGSNSPLHF

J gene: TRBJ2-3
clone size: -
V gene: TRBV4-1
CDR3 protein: CASSQGSGAFSTDTQYF

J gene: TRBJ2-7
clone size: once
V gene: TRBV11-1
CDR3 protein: CASSLEAATYEQYF

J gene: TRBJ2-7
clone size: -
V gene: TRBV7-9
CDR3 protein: CASSFTGTGAYEQYF

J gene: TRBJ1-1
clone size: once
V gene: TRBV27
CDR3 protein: CATRTGVMNTEAFF

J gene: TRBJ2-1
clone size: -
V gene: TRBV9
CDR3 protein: CASSVEPGDAYNEQFF

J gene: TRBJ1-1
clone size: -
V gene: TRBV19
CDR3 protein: CASSVTPRDSLWRKATEAFF

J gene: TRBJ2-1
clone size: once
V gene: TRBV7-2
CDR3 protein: CASSLTPLATELF

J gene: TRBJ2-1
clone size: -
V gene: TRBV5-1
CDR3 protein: CASSPTGGEAYNEQFF

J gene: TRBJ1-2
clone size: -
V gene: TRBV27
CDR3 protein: CASSLGRSYGYTF

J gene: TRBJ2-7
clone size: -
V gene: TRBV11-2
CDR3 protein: CASSLVIGGPGNEQYF

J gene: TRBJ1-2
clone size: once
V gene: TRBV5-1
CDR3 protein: CASSFEIFYGYTF

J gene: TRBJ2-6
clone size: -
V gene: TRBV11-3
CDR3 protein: CASSSNPGANVLTF

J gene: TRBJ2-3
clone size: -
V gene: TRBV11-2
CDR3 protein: CASSPRQDTSTDTQYF

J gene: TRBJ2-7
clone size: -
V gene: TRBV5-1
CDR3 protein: CASSFSTSFYEQYF

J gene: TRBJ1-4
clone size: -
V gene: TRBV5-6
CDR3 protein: CASSGTTNEKLFF

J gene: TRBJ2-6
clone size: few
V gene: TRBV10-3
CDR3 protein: CAIGRDSGANVLTF

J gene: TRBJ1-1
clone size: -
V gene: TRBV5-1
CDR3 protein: CASSLASGGGTEAFF

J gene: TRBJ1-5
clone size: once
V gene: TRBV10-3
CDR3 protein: CAISEGTGGETQHF

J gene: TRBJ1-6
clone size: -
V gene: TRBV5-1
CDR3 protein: CASSPDRGVGSPLHF

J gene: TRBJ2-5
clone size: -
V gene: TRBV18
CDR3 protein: CASSLDLQETQYF

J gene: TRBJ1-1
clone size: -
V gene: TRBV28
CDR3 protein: CASTSPDATEAFF

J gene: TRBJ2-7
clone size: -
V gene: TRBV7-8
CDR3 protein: CASGPQASRYEQYF

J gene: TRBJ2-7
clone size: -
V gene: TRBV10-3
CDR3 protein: CAISPSGGTYERQYF

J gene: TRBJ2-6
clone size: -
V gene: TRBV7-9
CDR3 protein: CASSFLGGSGANVLTF

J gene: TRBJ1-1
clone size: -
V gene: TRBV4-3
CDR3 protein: CASSQDNRVSEAFF

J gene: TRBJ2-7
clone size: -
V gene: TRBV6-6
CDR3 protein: CASSPTWALSYEQYF

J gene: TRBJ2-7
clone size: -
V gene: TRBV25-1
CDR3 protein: CASSDNPVANRPYEQYF

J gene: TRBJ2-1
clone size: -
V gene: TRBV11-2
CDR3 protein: CASSPRQGSSYNEQFF

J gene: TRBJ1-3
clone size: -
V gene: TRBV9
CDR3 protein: CASRRSSGNTIYF

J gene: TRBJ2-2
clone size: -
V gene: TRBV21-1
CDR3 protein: CASSTAAPATGELFF

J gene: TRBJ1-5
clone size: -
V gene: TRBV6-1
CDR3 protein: CASRIDPLEPQHF

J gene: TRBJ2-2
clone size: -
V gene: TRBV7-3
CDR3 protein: CASSLVLGGNTGELFF